This entry describes one T cell receptor beta chain. This sample was taken from a study of PD-1 blockade in mismatch repair-deficient tumors. TCRdb's table, derived via immunoSEQ multiplex PCR, lists solely in-frame clones and lacks some. The repertoire holds 130,000 or so clones, with about 88% as singletons. V was pared by 4 bases and J by 7 bases, with 8 bases of the junction left unmatched. Germline V gene lookup returns CDR1 SEHNR and CDR2 FQNEAQ (reference sequence). The CDR3 contains 15 residues. The V and J genes are TRBV7-9 and TRBJ2-7; 12 bases agree with TRBD2. This clonotype was sampled from an adult with mismatch repair-deficient cancer. The specimen comprised peripheral blood, sampled 44 weeks after starting pembrolizumab. The DNA of the CDR3 is TGTGCCAGCAGCTCCTACCCAGGACTAGCGGGAGAGCAGTACTTC. It translates to CASSSYPGLAGEQYF. The whole variable domain, remainder taken from reference TRBV7-9 and TRBJ2-7, is DTGVSQNPRHKITKRGQNVTFRCDPISEHNRLYWYRQTLGQGPEFLTYFQNEAQLEKSRLLSDRFSAERPKGSFSTLEIQRTEQGDSAMYLCASSSYPGLAGEQYFGPGTRLTVT.